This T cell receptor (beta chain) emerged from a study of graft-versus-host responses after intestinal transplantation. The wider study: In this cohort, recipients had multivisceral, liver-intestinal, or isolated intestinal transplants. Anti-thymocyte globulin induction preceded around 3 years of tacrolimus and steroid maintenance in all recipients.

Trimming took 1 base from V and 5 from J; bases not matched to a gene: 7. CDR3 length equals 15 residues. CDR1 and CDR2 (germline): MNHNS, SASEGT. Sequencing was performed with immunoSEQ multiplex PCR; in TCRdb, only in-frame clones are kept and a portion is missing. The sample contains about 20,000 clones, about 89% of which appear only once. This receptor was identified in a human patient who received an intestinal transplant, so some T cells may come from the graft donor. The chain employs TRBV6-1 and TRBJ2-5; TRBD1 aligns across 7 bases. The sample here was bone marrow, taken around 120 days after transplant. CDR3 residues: CASSEDTGEWETQYF. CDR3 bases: TGTGCCAGCAGTGAAGACACAGGGGAGTGGGAGACCCAGTACTTC.